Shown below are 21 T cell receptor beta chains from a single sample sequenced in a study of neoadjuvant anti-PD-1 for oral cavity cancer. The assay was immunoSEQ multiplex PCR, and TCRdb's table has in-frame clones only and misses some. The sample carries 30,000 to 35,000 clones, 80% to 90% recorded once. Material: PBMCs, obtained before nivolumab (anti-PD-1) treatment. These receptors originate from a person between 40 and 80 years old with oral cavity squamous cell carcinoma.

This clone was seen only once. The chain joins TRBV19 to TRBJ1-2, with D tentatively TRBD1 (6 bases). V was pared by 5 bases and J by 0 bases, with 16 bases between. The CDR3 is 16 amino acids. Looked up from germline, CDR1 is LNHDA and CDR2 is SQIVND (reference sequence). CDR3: CASSSRTEKTNYGYTF. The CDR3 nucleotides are TGTGCCAGTAGTTCCCGGACAGAAAAAACTAACTATGGCTACACCTTC.

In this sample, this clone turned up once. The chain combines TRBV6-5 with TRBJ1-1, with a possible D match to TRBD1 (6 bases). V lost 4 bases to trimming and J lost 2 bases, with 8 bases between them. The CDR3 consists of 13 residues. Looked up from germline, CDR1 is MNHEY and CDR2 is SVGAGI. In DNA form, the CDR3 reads TGTGCCAGCAGTTCCGGGACAAACACTGAAGCTTTCTTT. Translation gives CASSSGTNTEAFF.

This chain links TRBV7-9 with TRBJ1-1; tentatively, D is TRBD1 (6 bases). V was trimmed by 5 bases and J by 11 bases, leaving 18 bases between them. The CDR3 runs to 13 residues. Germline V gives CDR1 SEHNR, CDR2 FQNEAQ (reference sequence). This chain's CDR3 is CASSETGAHSAFF. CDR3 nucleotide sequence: TGTGCCAGCAGCGAAACGGGGGCGCATTCCGCTTTCTTT.

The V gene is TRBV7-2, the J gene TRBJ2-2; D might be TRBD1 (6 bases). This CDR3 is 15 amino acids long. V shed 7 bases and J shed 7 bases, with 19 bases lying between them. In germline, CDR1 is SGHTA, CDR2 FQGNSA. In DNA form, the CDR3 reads TGTGCCAGCACTACGCAGCCGACAGGAGGCGGGGAGCTGTTTTTT. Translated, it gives CASTTQPTGGGELFF.

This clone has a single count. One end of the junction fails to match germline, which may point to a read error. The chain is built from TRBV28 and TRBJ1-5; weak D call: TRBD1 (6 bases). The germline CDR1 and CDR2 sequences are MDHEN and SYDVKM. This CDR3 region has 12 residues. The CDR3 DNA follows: TGTGCCAGCAGTTCCCCGACAGGTAGGGGTAATTTT. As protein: CASSSPTGRGNF.

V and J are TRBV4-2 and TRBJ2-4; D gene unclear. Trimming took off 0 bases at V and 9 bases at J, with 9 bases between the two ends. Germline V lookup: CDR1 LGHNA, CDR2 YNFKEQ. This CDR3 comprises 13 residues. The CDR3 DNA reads TGTGCCAGCAGCCAAGACCTCAGCGTCATTCAGTACTTC. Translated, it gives CASSQDLSVIQYF.

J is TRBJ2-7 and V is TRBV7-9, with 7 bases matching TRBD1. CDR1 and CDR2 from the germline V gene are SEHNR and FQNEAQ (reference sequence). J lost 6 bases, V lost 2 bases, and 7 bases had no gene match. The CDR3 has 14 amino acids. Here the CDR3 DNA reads TGTGCCAGCAGCTTAAACTCAGGGGGAAGCGAGCAGTACTTC. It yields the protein CASSLNSGGSEQYF.

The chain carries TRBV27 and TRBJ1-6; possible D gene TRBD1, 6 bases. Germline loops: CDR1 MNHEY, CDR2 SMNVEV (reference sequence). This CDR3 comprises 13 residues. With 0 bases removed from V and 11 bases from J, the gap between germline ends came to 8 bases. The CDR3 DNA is TGTGCCAGCAGTTTATCTGGGGGCCCACCCCTCCACTTT. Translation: CASSLSGGPPLHF.

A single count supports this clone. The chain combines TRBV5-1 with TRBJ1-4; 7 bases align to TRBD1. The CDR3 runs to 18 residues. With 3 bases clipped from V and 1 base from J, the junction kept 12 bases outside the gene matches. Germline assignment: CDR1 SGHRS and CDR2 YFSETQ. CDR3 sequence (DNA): TGCGCCAGCAGCTCCGACAGGGAAGGGGGTGGAACTAATGAAAAACTGTTTTTT. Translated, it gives CASSSDREGGGTNEKLFF.

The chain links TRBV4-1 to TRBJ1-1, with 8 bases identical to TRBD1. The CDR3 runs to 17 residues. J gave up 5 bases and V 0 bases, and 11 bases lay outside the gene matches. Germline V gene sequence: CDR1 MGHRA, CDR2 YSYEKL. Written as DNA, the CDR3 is TGCGCCAGCAGCCAAGATAGGGGCAGGGGGCGAGAAACTGAAGCTTTCTTT. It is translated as CASSQDRGRGRETEAFF.

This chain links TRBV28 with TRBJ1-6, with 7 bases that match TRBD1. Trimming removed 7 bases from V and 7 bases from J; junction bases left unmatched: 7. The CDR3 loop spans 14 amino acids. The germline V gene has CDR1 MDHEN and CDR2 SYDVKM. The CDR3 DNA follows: TGTGCCAGCACCGAGACAGGGTGGAATTCACCCCTCCACTTT. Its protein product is CASTETGWNSPLHF.

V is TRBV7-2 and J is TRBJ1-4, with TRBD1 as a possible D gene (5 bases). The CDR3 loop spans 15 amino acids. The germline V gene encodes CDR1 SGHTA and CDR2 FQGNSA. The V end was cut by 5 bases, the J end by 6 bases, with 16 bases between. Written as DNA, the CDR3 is TGTGCCAGCAGCCCATCCGGGGCTAGGTATGAAAAACTGTTTTTT. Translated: CASSPSGARYEKLFF.

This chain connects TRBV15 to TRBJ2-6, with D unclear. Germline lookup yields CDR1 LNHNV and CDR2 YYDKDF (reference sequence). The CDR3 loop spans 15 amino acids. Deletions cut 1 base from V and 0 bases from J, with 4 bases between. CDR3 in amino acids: CATSRAHSGANVLTF. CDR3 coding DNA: TGTGCCACCAGCAGAGCCCACTCTGGGGCCAACGTCCTGACTTTC.

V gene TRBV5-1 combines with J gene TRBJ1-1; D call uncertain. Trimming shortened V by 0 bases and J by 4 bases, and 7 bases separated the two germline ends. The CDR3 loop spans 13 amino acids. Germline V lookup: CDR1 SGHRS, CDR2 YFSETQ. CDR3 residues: CASSLAAPTEAFF. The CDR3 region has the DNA TGCGCCAGCAGCTTGGCTGCCCCCACTGAAGCTTTCTTT. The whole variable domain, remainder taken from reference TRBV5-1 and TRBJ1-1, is KAGVTQTPRYLIKTRGQQVTLSCSPISGHRSVSWYQQTPGQGLQFLFEYFSETQRNKGNFPGRFSGRQFSNSRSEMNVSTLELGDSALYLCASSLAAPTEAFFGQGTRLTVV.

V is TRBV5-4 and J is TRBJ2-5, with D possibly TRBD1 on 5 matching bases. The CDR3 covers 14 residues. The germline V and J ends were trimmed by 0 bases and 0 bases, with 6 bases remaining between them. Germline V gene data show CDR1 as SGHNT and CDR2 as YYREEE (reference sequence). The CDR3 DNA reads TGTGCCAGCAGCTTGGCAGGGAACCAAGAGACCCAGTACTTC. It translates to CASSLAGNQETQYF.

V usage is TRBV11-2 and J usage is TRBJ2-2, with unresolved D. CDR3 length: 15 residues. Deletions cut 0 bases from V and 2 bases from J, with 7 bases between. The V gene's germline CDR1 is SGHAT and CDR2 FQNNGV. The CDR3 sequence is CASSLEPVNTGELFF. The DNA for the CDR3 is TGTGCCAGCAGCTTAGAACCCGTAAACACCGGGGAGCTGTTTTTT.

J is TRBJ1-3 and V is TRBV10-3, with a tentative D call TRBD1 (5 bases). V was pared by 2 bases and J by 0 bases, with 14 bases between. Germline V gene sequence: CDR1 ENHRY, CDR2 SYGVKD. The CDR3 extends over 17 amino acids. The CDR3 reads CAISEAREIPSGNTIYF. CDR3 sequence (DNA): TGTGCCATCAGTGAGGCCAGGGAGATCCCCTCTGGAAACACCATATATTTT.

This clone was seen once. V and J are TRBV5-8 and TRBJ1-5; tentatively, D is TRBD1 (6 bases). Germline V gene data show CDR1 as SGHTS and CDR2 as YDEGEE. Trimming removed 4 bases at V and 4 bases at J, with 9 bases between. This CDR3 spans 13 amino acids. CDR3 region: CASSPTGNQPQHF. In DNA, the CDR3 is TGTGCCAGCAGCCCCACAGGGAATCAGCCCCAGCATTTT.

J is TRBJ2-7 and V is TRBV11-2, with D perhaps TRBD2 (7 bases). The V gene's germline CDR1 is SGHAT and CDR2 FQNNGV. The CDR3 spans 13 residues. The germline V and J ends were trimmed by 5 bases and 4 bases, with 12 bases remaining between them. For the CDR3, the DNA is TGTGCCAGCAGCCGGCGGGGGCTATACGAGCAGTACTTC. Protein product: CASSRRGLYEQYF. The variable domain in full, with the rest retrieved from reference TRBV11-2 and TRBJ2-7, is EAGVAQSPRYKIIEKRQSVAFWCNPISGHATLYWYQQILGQGPKLLIQFQNNGVVDDSQLPKDRFSAERLKGVDSTLKIQPAKLEDSAVYLCASSRRGLYEQYFGPGTRLTVT.

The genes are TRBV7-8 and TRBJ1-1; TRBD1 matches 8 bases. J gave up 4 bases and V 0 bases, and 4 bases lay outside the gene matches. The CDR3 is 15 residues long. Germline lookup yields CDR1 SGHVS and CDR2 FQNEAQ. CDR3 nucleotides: TGTGCCAGCAGCTTAGCGCGGGGACAGGTCACTGAAGCTTTCTTT. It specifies CASSLARGQVTEAFF.

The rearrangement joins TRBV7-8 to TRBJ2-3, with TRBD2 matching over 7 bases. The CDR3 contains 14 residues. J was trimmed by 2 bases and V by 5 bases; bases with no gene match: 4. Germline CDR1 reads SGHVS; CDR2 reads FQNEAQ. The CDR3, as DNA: TGTGCCAGCAGCATCAGCGGGGACACAGATACGCAGTATTTT. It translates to CASSISGDTDTQYF.